This T cell receptor beta chain was sequenced for a study of blood T cell repertoires in COVID-19. Background on the study: There were acute and convalescent COVID-19 samples, and they came from the United States, Italy and Spain. PBMCs, B-cell-depleted T cells, or T cells provided the cDNA or gDNA that made up the material.

This CDR3 contains 15 residues. CDR1 is KGHSH, CDR2 LQKENI, per germline. With 5 bases removed from V and 10 bases from J, the gap between germline ends came to 18 bases. Seattle's cohort entered during active infection and was followed longitudinally. Sequencing was performed with immunoSEQ multiplex PCR; in TCRdb, only in-frame clones are kept and a portion is missing. The table shows more than 85,000 clones, with approximately 92% occurring only once. The chain links TRBV18 to TRBJ1-6, with unresolved D. This clonotype originated in a woman aged 50 to 60 with COVID-19, enrolled during active disease. What was sequenced was peripheral blood. The CDR3 sequence is CASSFSDWVGSPLHF. DNA for the CDR3: TGTGCCAGCTCATTCTCGGACTGGGTCGGGTCACCCCTCCACTTT.